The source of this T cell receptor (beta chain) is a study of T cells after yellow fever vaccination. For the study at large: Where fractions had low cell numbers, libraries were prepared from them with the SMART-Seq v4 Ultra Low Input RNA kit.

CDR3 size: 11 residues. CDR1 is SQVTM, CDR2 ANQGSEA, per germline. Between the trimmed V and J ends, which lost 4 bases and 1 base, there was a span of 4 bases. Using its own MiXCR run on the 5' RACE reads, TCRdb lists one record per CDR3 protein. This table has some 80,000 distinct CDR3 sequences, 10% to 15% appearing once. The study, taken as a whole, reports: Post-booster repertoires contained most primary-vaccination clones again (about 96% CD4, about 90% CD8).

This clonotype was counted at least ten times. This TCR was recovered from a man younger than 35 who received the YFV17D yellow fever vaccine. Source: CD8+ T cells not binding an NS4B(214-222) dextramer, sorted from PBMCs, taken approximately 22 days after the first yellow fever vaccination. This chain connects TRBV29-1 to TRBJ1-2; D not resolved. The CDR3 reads CSVVSNYGYTF. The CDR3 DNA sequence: TGCAGCGTTGTTAGTAACTATGGCTACACCTTC.